This T cell receptor beta chain was documented in a study of T cell responses to AZD1222 COVID-19 vaccine. Study results and limitations: Females made up more of the donors, who were largely white British, and clonal diversity may have come out too low. The breadth and depth of Spike-specific TCRs increased once two AZD1222 doses had been given.

The protocol was immunoSEQ multiplex PCR, while the TCRdb copy is restricted to in-frame clones and leaves out a portion. This sample has about 140,000 clones; 85% to 95% occur once, and the top ten carry around 3.5%. Trimming removed 7 bases from V and 8 bases from J, with 20 bases in between. From germline, CDR1 is MDHEN and CDR2 SYDVKM. CDR3 size: 15 residues. Turning to this clone: The antigen is undetermined.

Sequences were derived from peripheral blood, sampled 28 days after the second AZD1222 dose. This chain uses TRBV28 with TRBJ1-4, with D unclear. The clonotype comes from an adult who received the AZD1222 COVID-19 vaccine. The chain's CDR3 is CASTSRAVFWEKLFF. In nucleotides, the CDR3 is TGTGCCAGCACGAGTCGGGCGGTCTTTTGGGAAAAACTGTTTTTT.